This entry lists 7 T cell receptor beta chains sequenced from one sample in a study of resident and recirculating memory T cells in vitiligo. The method was immunoSEQ multiplex PCR; TCRdb's version includes in-frame clones alone and lacks a portion of them. The sample includes 40,000 to 45,000 clones, around 90% of them seen just once. The sample consisted of blood. Receptor source: a male donor with vitiligo.

This chain connects TRBV29-1 to TRBJ2-5; D might be TRBD1 (6 bases). Trimming cost V 2 bases and J 2 bases, with 9 bases left between them. CDR3 size: 13 residues. Germline V CDR1 and CDR2: SQVTM, ANQGSEA. The CDR3 is CSVENRGQETQYF. CDR3 nucleotides: TGCAGCGTTGAAAATAGGGGGCAAGAGACCCAGTACTTC.

The chain combines TRBV27 with TRBJ2-6; D is uncertain. Trimming removed 2 bases from V and 2 bases from J, with 4 bases in between. This CDR3 spans 14 amino acids. Germline loops: CDR1 MNHEY, CDR2 SMNVEV (reference sequence). The CDR3 protein is CASSLVAGANVLTF. CDR3 in DNA: TGTGCCAGCAGTTTAGTAGCTGGGGCCAACGTCCTGACTTTC. Full variable domain (outside the CDR3, taken from reference TRBV27 and TRBJ2-6): EAQVTQNPRYLITVTGKKLTVTCSQNMNHEYMSWYRQDPGLGLRQIYYSMNVEVTDKGDVPEGYKVSRKEKRNFPLILESPSPNQTSLYFCASSLVAGANVLTFGAGSRLTVL.

V and J are TRBV7-9 and TRBJ2-7, with 11 positions matching TRBD1. V gave up 5 bases and J gave up 6 bases; unmatched junction bases: 9. Germline loops: CDR1 SEHNR, CDR2 FQNEAQ (reference sequence). The CDR3 is made up of 15 amino acids. CDR3 sequence (DNA): TGTGCCAGCAGCGCATGGACAGGGGGCTTGGGCGAGCAGTACTTC. Amino acid sequence: CASSAWTGGLGEQYF.

The chain employs TRBV5-1 and TRBJ2-5; D may be TRBD2 (7 bases). Per germline, CDR1 SGHRS and CDR2 YFSETQ. Trimming removed 5 bases at V and 2 bases at J, with 16 bases between. CDR3 length equals 15 residues. The CDR3 sequence: CASRMAGRGQETQYF. Here the CDR3 DNA reads TGCGCCAGCAGGATGGCGGGGAGGGGGCAAGAGACCCAGTACTTC.

Details on this clone: Other nucleotide sequences from this sample produce the same CDR3. The chain joins TRBV9 to TRBJ2-3; TRBD2 matches 9 bases. Losses at the gene ends were 0 bases for V and 1 base for J; bases not matched to a gene: 3. Germline CDR1 is SGDLS and CDR2 is YYNGEE. The CDR3 length is 16 residues. For the CDR3, the DNA is TGTGCCAGCAGCGTAGCCAGCGGGGGGCGCACAGATACGCAGTATTTT. It translates to CASSVASGGRTDTQYF.

This clone was seen a single time. The chain links TRBV4-3 to TRBJ1-5; D is unresolved. Trimming removed 2 bases from V and 5 bases from J, with 10 bases in between. Germline V gene sequence: CDR1 LGHNA, CDR2 YSLEER. The CDR3 length is 14 residues. The CDR3 region has the DNA TGCGCCAGCAGCCAATACGGTTACCATCAGCCCCAGCATTTT. As protein: CASSQYGYHQPQHF.

The CDR3 nucleotides read TGTGCCAGCAGCTTAGGGGGGCCACGCTCCTACAATGAGCAGTTCTTC. Encoded protein: CASSLGGPRSYNEQFF. This sequence joins TRBV7-2 and TRBJ2-1, with D possibly matching TRBD1 (6 bases). CDR1 is SGHTA, CDR2 FQGNSA, per germline. This CDR3 contains 16 residues. Trimming stripped 1 base from V and 0 bases from J, with 10 bases between. Supplemented by reference TRBV7-2 and TRBJ2-1, the full variable domain reads GAGVSQSPSNKVTEKGKDVELRCDPISGHTALYWYRQSLGQGLEFLIYFQGNSAPDKSGLPSDRFSAERTGGSVSTLTIQRTQQEDSAVYLCASSLGGPRSYNEQFFGPGTRLTVL.